This T cell receptor (beta chain) came from a study of low-dose radiotherapy and immunotherapy resistance in tumors. CDR1 and CDR2 from the germline V gene are MNHEY and SVGEGT. CDR3 length equals 14 residues. Deletions cut 5 bases from V and 0 bases from J, with 8 bases between. This clonotype appeared many times. The time point denotes: before trial treatment. Priming of first-strand cDNA relied on TRAV- and TRBV-specific primers (covering alpha and beta chains). With a constant-region primer and a V-primer adapter, TCRs were subjected to 20 PCR cycles of amplification. TCRdb used MiXCR to reprocess the reads, holding one entry per CDR3 protein. Altogether roughly 60,000 distinct CDR3 sequences are present, under 30% being singletons, with the ten largest covering approximately 5.7%.

The chain carries TRBV6-2 or TRBV6-3 and TRBJ2-4, with D hard to call. Sequencing used PBMCs, obtained before treatment. The source of this sequence is a male donor with prostate cancer. Here the CDR3 reads CASSERLAKNIQYF. The CDR3 coding sequence is TGTGCCAGCAGTGAGAGACTAGCCAAAAACATTCAGTACTTC.